These T cell receptor gamma chains were read from a single sample in a study of gamma-delta chains in newborns, infants, children. TCRdb reran clone calling via CATT on the reads. In the table there are some 590 gamma-chain clones, around 39% of which are singletons. Sample: blood. These TCRs come from a child who was a newborn, infant or young child, either healthy, febrile or measles-vaccinated (not recorded which). Each CDR3 is given with its conserved first and last residue. Each record gives: clone size, V gene, J gene, CDR3 protein, CDR3 DNA. Clone size, where shown, is once, few, many, or a class for clones that have expanded.

>few|TRGV9|TRGJP
CALWVTQELGKKIKVF
TGTGCCTTGTGGGTGACGCAAGAGTTGGGCAAAAAAATCAAGGTATTT
>large|TRGV9|TRGJ1/TRGJ2
CALWEVNKKLF
TGTGCCTTGTGGGAGGTGAATAAGAAACTCTTT
>few|TRGV9|TRGJP
CALWEPGELGKKIKVF
TGTGCCTTGTGGGAGCCCGGAGAGTTGGGCAAAAAAATCAAGGTATTT
>NA|TRGV9|TRGJ1/TRGJ2
CALWEVHYKKLF
TGTGCCTTGTGGGAGGTGCATTATAAGAAGCTCTTT
>NA|TRGV8|TRGJ1/TRGJ2
CATWTRDYKKLF
TGTGCCACCTGGACCAGGGATTATAAGAAACTCTTT
>large|TRGV8|TRGJP1
CATWDRRNWFKIF
TGTGCCACCTGGGATAGGCGAAATTGGTTCAAGATATTT
>few|TRGV9|TRGJP
CALWAQELGKKIKVF
TGTGCCTTGTGGGCCCAAGAGTTGGGCAAAAAAATCAAGGTATTT
>NA|TRGV9|TRGJ1/TRGJ2
CALCEVHYYKKLF
TGTGCCTTGTGTGAGGTGCATTATTATAAGAAACTCTTT
>NA|TRGV9|TRGJP
CALWEVPEELGKKIKVF
TGTGCCTTGTGGGAGGTGCCAGAAGAGTTGGGCAAAAAAATCAAGGTATTT
>large|TRGV9|TRGJP
CALWEVSRELGKKIKVF
TGTGCCTTGTGGGAGGTCTCCCGCGAGTTGGGCAAAAAAATCAAGGTATTT
>few|TRGV9|TRGJ1/TRGJ2
CALWEVNYHKKLF
TGTGCCTTGTGGGAGGTGAATTATCATAAGAAACTCTTT
>few|TRGV9|TRGJP
CALCEVQLGKKIKVF
TGTGCCTTGTGTGAGGTGCAATTGGGCAAAAAAATCAAGGTATTT
>few|TRGV9|TRGJP1
CALWEKPRDTTGWFKIF
TGTGCCTTGTGGGAGAAGCCCAGGGATACCACTGGTTGGTTCAAGATATTT
>large|TRGV9|TRGJ1/TRGJ2
CALWEVRDYYKKLF
TGTGCCTTGTGGGAGGTGCGGGATTATTATAAGAAACTCTTT
>few|TRGV9|TRGJ1/TRGJ2
CALWESNYYKELF
TGTGCCTTGTGGGAGTCTAATTATTATAAGGAACTCTTT
>hyperexpanded|TRGV9|TRGJP
CALWEVELGKKIKVF
TGTGCCTTGTGGGAGGTAGAGTTGGGCAAAAAAATCAAGGTATTT
>few|TRGV2|TRGJ1/TRGJ2
CATWDVPRNYKKLF
TGTGCCACCTGGGACGTGCCTCGGAATTATAAGAAACTCTTT
>NA|TRGV9|TRGJP
CALWEVLKLGKKIKVF
TGTGCCTTGTGGGAGGTGTTGAAGTTGGGCAAAAAAATCAAGGTATTT
>large|TRGV9|TRGJP
CALWETQELGKKIKVF
TGTGCCTTGTGGGAGACTCAAGAGTTGGGCAAAAAAATCAAGGTATTT
>large|TRGV9|TRGJP
CALWEVQEELGKKIKVF
TGTGCCTTGTGGGAGGTGCAAGAGGAGTTGGGCAAAAAAATCAAGGTATTT
>hyperexpanded|TRGV8|TRGJP1
CATWDTTGWFKIF
TGTGCCACCTGGGATACCACTGGTTGGTTCAAGATATTT
>NA|TRGV9|TRGJP
CALWEKRELGKKIKVF
TGTGCTTTGTGGGAGAAGAGGGAGTTGGGCAAAAAAATCAAGGTATTT
>NA|TRGV8|TRGJ1/TRGJ2
CATWTMDYKKLF
TGTGCCACCTGGACCATGGATTATAAGAAACTCTTT
>large|TRGV8|TRGJ1/TRGJ2
CATWDNYYKKLF
TGTGCCACCTGGGATAATTATTATAAGAAACTCTTT
>few|TRGV8|TRGJ1/TRGJ2
CATWDGFYYKKLF
TGTGCCACCTGGGATGGGTTTTATTATAAGAAACTCTTT
>large|TRGV9|TRGJ1/TRGJ2
CALWEVRYKKLF
TGTGCCTTGTGGGAGGTGAGGTATAAGAAACTCTTT
>NA|TRGV9|TRGJP1
CALWEDDTTGWFKIF
TGTGCCTTGTGGGAGGACGATACCACTGGTTGGTTCAAGATATTT
>hyperexpanded|TRGV9|TRGJP
CALWQELGKKIKVF
TGTGCCTTGTGGCAAGAGTTGGGCAAAAAAATCAAGGTATTT
>large|TRGV5|TRGJP1
CATWDIPTGWFKIF
TGTGCCACCTGGGACATACCCACTGGTTGGTTCAAGATATTT
>hyperexpanded|TRGV9|TRGJP
CALWEVQELGKKIKVF
TGTGCCTTGTGGGAGGTGCAAGAGTTGGGCAAAAAAATCAAGGTATTT
>NA|TRGV8|TRGJP1
CATWEVGWFKIF
TGTGCCACCTGGGAGGTTGGTTGGTTCAAGATATTT
>few|TRGV8|TRGJP1
CATWDRYTTGWLKIF
TGTGCCACCTGGGATAGGTATACCACTGGTTGGCTCAAGATATTT
>large|TRGV9|TRGJP
CALWEAQELGKKIKVF
TGTGCCTTGTGGGAGGCCCAAGAGTTGGGCAAAAAAATCAAGGTATTT
>few|TRGV9|TRGJP
CALWEVQEQELGKKIKVF
TGTGCCTTGTGGGAGGTGCAGGAGCAAGAGTTGGGCAAAAAAATCAAGGTATTT
>NA|TRGV9|TRGJP
CALWEVGKLGKKIKVF
TGTGCCTTGTGGGAGGTCGGTAAGTTGGGCAAAAAAATCAAGGTATTT
>large|TRGV8|TRGJP1
CATWAHTGWFKIF
TGTGCCACCTGGGCCCACACTGGTTGGTTCAAGATATTT
>large|TRGV9|TRGJP
CALWELQELGKKIKVF
TGTGCCTTGTGGGAGCTACAAGAGTTGGGCAAAAAAATCAAGGTATTT
>NA|TRGV9|TRGJP
CALWEPLPRNKKIKVF
TGTGCCTTGTGGGAGCCGCTCCCCCGGAACAAAAAAATCAAGGTATTT
>NA|TRGV9|TRGJ1/TRGJ2
CALWEVNKKLF
TGTGCCTTGTGGGAGGTCAATAAGAAACTCTTT
>large|TRGV8|TRGJP1
CATWSYTTGWFKIF
TGTGCCACCTGGTCCTATACCACTGGTTGGTTCAAGATATTT
>large|TRGV8|TRGJP2
CATWDRRRRWIKTF
TGTGCCACCTGGGATCGCCGCCGGAGGTGGATCAAGACGTTT
>few|TRGV9|TRGJ1/TRGJ2
CALWEVFYYKKLF
TGTGCCTTGTGGGAGGTGTTTTATTATAAGAAACTCTTT
>few|TRGV2|TRGJ1/TRGJ2
CATWDGPLFYYKKLF
TGTGCCACCTGGGACGGGCCCCTCTTTTATTATAAGAAACTCTTT
>NA|TRGV8|TRGJP1
CATWDRPTGWFKIF
TGTGCCACCTGGGATAGGCCCACTGGTTGGTTCAAGATATTT
>NA|TRGV9|TRGJ1/TRGJ2
CALWEVYYKKLF
TGTGCCTTGTGGGAGGTGTATTATAAGAAACTCTTT
>few|TRGV9|TRGJP
CALWEEEQELGKKIKVF
TGTGCCTTGTGGGAGGAAGAGCAAGAGTTGGGCAAAAAAATCAAGGTATTT